This T cell receptor beta chain was sequenced for a study of blood T cell repertoires in COVID-19. About the research overall: Sources were T cells, B-cell-depleted T cells, or PBMCs; the material itself was cDNA or gDNA.

In terms of age and location, participants ranged from roughly 18 to 90 years and lived in about two dozen US areas. This CDR3 is 17 amino acids long. Trimming took 5 bases from V and 0 from J, leaving 17 bases between them. The germline CDR1 and CDR2 sequences are SNHLY and FYNNEI. Libraries were prepared by immunoSEQ multiplex PCR; TCRdb keeps only in-frame clonotypes and omits some of them. This sample has approximately 350,000 clones, with approximately 90% found just once. The gene calls are TRBV2 and TRBJ2-1, with D tentatively TRBD1 (6 bases). This receptor was identified in a man between 18 and 29 years old who had recovered from COVID-19. The sequenced material came from PBMCs or T cells enriched from blood (not recorded which). Written as DNA, the CDR3 is TGTGCCAGCAGTATCTCGGGGCAGGGGAACTCCTACAATGAGCAGTTCTTC. Residues: CASSISGQGNSYNEQFF.